In this sample, the clone carrying this T cell receptor beta chain turned up a few times. What it binds is unknown. The data are from a study of metastatic and nonmetastatic thyroid tumors. In the study overall: Repertoires were compared across blood and tumor or nodule tissue from malignant and benign thyroid patients.

In the authors' workflow: Clinicopathological groups differed in CDR3, with these differences serving to build a distant-metastasis classifier for papillary thyroid cancer. TCRdb reassembled clones from the PCR reads with MiXCR. The V and J calls come from TCRdb's annotation, not from the publication. The sample holds about 15,000 clones, roughly 3.5% seen once. The CDR3 has 16 residues. Trimming removed 7 bases from V and 0 bases from J; junction bases left unmatched: 10. CDR1 and CDR2 from the germline V gene are SNHLY and FYNNEI. Until they underwent thyroid surgery, no patient had received any treatment. Study-level points and caveats: In blood and tumor, TCR beta diversity was reportedly significantly higher in malignant thyroid tumors than in benign nodules.

This TCR was recovered from a female donor with papillary thyroid cancer or a benign thyroid nodule (not recorded which). Some clones in this sample may be carry-over from other donors' samples. The chain is built from TRBV2 and TRBJ2-3; 7 nucleotides agree with TRBD2. The sample consisted of tumor tissue. The CDR3, as DNA: TGTGCCAGCACCTATCTAGCGGCAACTAGCACAGATACGCAGTATTTT. The encoded protein is CASTYLAATSTDTQYF. The full variable domain, in which reference TRBV2 and TRBJ2-3 provide the parts outside the CDR3, is EPEVTQTPSHQVTQMGQEVILRCVPISNHLYFYWYRQILGQKVEFLVSFYNNEISEKSEIFDDQFSVERPDGSNFTLKIRSTKLEDSAMYFCASTYLAATSTDTQYFGPGTRLTVL.